This T cell receptor beta chain stems from a study of shared clonotypes between healthy human individuals. Measured with immunoSEQ multiplex PCR; TCRdb has only the in-frame clones, and not every one. The sample gives 2,500,000 or so clones, roughly 93% of which show up once; approximately 0.36% is in the top ten. Study-wide findings and caveats: Larger estimated richness was generally recorded for naive subsets relative to memory subsets. Clonotypes that were shared across a few donors made up around 5% of naive CD4 clonotypes. Only a few donors were included, so the genetic and exposure-history diversity represented was limited.

A note on this clone: Antigen unknown.

Splitting of CD4+ cells produced CD45RA+ naive and CD45RA-negative memory subsets. Specimen: naive CD4+ T cells from PBMCs. Subset given: CD45RA+ positively selected. This TCR came from a young man in good health. Some clones in this sample may be carry-over from other donors' samples.

The CDR3 here is CASSYSRGGRNQPQHF. CDR3 sequence (DNA): TGTGCCAGCAGTTACTCGAGGGGGGGAAGAAATCAGCCCCAGCATTTT. The genes are TRBV6-5 and TRBJ1-5, with TRBD1 as a possible D gene (6 bases). This CDR3 spans 16 amino acids. Per the germline V gene, CDR1 is MNHEY and CDR2 is SVGAGI. V lost 0 bases to trimming and J lost 4 bases, with 13 bases between them.